These T cell receptor beta chains were read from a single sample in a study of cytomegalovirus exposure and HLA in healthy donors. Generated by immunoSEQ multiplex PCR, the TCRdb table keeps only in-frame clones and is missing some. The sample shows around 140,000 clones, 78% of them seen only once. Sequencing input: PBMCs. All receptors come from a woman younger than 30 in good health and CMV-seronegative. The CDR3 runs from the conserved cysteine through the conserved F or W. A D gene is named only where the DNA matches it firmly. Rows may omit the clone size; those that give it use once, few, many or a size class.

D gene: -
J gene: TRBJ2-5
V gene: TRBV19
clone size: -
CDR3 protein: CASGGETQYF
CDR3 DNA: TGTGCCAGTGGGGGGGAGACCCAGTACTTC

D gene: TRBD2
J gene: TRBJ2-6
V gene: TRBV30
clone size: few
CDR3 protein: CAWRSSGRAGANVLTF
CDR3 DNA: TGTGCCTGGAGATCCAGCGGGAGGGCTGGGGCCAACGTCCTGACTTTC

D gene: TRBD1
J gene: TRBJ1-2
V gene: TRBV11-2
clone size: -
CDR3 protein: CASRDRDRGYTF
CDR3 DNA: TGTGCCAGCAGAGACAGGGATCGCGGCTACACCTTC

D gene: TRBD1
J gene: TRBJ2-4
V gene: TRBV4-1
clone size: -
CDR3 protein: CASSQGKGANIQYF
CDR3 DNA: TGCGCCAGCAGCCAAGGGAAGGGGGCGAACATTCAGTACTTC

D gene: -
J gene: TRBJ2-5
V gene: TRBV7-6
clone size: -
CDR3 protein: CASSLPAVEGTQYF
CDR3 DNA: TGTGCCAGCAGCTTACCGGCCGTGGAGGGGACCCAGTACTTC

D gene: -
J gene: TRBJ2-1
V gene: TRBV7-9
clone size: -
CDR3 protein: CASGRGNEQFF
CDR3 DNA: TGTGCCAGTGGGAGGGGGAATGAGCAGTTCTTC

D gene: -
J gene: TRBJ1-1
V gene: TRBV7-9
clone size: -
CDR3 protein: CASSYGHGGRKDTEAFF
CDR3 DNA: TGTGCCAGCAGCTACGGCCACGGGGGGAGGAAGGACACTGAAGCTTTCTTT

D gene: -
J gene: TRBJ2-1
V gene: TRBV29-1
clone size: few
CDR3 protein: CSVGEGGGNEQFF
CDR3 DNA: TGCAGCGTTGGTGAGGGAGGGGGCAATGAGCAGTTCTTC

D gene: TRBD1
J gene: TRBJ2-3
V gene: TRBV5-4
clone size: once
CDR3 protein: CASRVGTDTDTQYF
CDR3 DNA: TGTGCCAGCAGAGTCGGGACAGACACAGATACGCAGTATTTT

D gene: -
J gene: TRBJ2-7
V gene: TRBV7-9
clone size: -
CDR3 protein: CASSPYRVEATYEQYF
CDR3 DNA: TGTGCCAGCAGCCCTTACCGTGTGGAGGCTACCTACGAGCAGTACTTC